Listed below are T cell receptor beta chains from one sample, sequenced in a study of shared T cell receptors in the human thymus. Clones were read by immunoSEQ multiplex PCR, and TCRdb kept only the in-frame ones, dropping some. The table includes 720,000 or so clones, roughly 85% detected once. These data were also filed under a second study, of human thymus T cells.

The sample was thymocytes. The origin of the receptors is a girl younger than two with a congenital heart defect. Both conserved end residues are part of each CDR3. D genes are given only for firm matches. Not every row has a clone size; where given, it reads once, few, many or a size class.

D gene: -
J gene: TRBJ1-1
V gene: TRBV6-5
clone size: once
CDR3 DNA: TGTGCCAGCAGCCCTTTTCGGGACGGGGGGACCAAAGCTTTCTTT
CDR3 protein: CASSPFRDGGTKAFF

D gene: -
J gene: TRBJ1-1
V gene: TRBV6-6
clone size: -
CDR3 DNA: TGTGCCATCTATAATTCGGGAGGTATCACTGAAGCTTTCTTT
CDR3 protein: CAIYNSGGITEAFF

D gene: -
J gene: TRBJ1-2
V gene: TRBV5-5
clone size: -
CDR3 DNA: TGTGCCAGCAGTCCTAAGAGAGCCCCCTATGGCTACACCTTC
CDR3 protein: CASSPKRAPYGYTF

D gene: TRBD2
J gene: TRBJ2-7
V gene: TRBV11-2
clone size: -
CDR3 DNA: TGTGCCAGCAGCTTAGATGGGGGGACTAGCTGGCCAAAGGAGGGGAACGAGCAGTACTTC
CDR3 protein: CASSLDGGTSWPKEGNEQYF

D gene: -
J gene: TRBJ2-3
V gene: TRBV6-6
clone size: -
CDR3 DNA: TGTGCCAGCAGTTACGGAACAGGGCCTCCTTCGGATACGCAGTATTTT
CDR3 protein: CASSYGTGPPSDTQYF

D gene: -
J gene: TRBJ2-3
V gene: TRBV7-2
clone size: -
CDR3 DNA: TGTGCCAGCAGCTTAGGAGTGGGCACAGATACGCAGTATTTT
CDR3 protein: CASSLGVGTDTQYF

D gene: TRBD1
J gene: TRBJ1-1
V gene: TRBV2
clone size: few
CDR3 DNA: TGTGCCAGCCCAGTGCCCTTAAACACGGGGGACAGTTCCACGAACACTGAAGCTTTCTTT
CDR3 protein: CASPVPLNTGDSSTNTEAFF

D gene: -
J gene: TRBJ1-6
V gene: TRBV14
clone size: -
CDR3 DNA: TGTGCCAGCAGCGCCCAGACTTGGGAGAATCACAATTCACCCCTCCACTTT
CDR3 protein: CASSAQTWENHNSPLHF

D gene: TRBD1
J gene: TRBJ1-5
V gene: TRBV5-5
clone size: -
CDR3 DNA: TGTGCCAGCAGCCTCATACCGGGACAGACACATCAGCCCCAGCATTTT
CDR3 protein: CASSLIPGQTHQPQHF

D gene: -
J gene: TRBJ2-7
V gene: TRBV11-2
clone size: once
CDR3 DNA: TGTGCCAGCAGCTCTGGACAAGGCTACGAGCAGTACTTC
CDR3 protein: CASSSGQGYEQYF

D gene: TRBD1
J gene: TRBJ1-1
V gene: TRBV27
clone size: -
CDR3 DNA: TGTGCCAGCAGTTTAGATAGACAGGGTAAGCACACTGAAGCTTTCTTT
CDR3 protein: CASSLDRQGKHTEAFF

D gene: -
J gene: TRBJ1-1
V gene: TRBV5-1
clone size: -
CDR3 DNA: TGCGCCAGCGGTCAACTTCGGCGGGCTGAAGCTTTCTTT
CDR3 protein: CASGQLRRAEAFF

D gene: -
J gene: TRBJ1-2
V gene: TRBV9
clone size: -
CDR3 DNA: TGTGCCAGCAGCGCTACAGGCCCCACTAACTATGGCTACACCTTC
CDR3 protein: CASSATGPTNYGYTF

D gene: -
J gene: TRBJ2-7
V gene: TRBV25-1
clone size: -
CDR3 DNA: TGTGCCAGCAGTGATCGGCGGGGTCCCTACGAGCAGTACTTC
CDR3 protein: CASSDRRGPYEQYF

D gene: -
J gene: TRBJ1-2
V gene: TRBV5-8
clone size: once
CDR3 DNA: TGTGCCAGCAGCTTTCGGGGCTACACCTTC
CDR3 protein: CASSFRGYTF

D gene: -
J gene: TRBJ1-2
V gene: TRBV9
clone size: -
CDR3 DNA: TGTGCCAGCAGCGTAACAGGGACGAACAACTATGGCTACACCTTC
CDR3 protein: CASSVTGTNNYGYTF

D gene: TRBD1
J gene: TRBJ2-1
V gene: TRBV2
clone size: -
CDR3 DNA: TGTGCCAGCTCCCGGGACAGATTAAATGAGCAGTTCTTC
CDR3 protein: CASSRDRLNEQFF

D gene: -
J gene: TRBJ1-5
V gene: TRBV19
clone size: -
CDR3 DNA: TGTGCCAGTAGTATAAGAGGGAAAAATCAGCCCCAGCATTTT
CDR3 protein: CASSIRGKNQPQHF

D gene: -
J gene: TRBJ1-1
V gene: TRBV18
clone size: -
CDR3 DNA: TGTGCCAGCTCACCACGTATGGGGCCCACTGAAGCTTTCTTT
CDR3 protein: CASSPRMGPTEAFF

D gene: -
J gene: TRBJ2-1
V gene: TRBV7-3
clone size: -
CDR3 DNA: TGTGCCAGCAGCCTCCATTCGGTTAGCAATGAGCAGTTCTTC
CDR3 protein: CASSLHSVSNEQFF

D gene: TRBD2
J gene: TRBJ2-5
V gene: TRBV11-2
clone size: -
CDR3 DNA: TGTGCCAGCAGCTTATCACCACTTAGCGGGGGGGGGTCGAACTTC
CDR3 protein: CASSLSPLSGGGSNF

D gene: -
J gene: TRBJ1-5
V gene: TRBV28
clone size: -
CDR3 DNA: TGTGCCAGCAGTTTTTGGAGACCCGTTCAACCCGGGAGAAGGAGCAATCAGCCCCAGCATTTT
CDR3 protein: CASSFWRPVQPGRRSNQPQHF

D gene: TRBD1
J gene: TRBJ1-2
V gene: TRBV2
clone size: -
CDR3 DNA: TGTGCCAGCATCCAGGGGGCAGGAATTATCAATGGCTACACCTTC
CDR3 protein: CASIQGAGIINGYTF

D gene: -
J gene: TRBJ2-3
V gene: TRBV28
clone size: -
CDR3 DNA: TGTGCCAGCAGTTTATGCCAGGGACCCATCTGGGGGCGAACAGATACGCAGTATTTT
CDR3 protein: CASSLCQGPIWGRTDTQYF

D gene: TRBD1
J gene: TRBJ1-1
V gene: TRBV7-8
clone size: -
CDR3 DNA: TGTGCCAGCAGCTTAATAAACCCTGGGACAGAGAACACTGAAGCTTTCTTT
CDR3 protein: CASSLINPGTENTEAFF

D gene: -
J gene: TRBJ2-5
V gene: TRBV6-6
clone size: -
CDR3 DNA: TGTGCCAGCAGCCGAGCCCCGTGTGAGGAGACCCAGTACTTC
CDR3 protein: CASSRAPCEETQYF

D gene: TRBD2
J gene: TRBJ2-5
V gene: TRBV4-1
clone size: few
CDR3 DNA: TGCGCCAGCAGCCCTAAGCGGGGCCCTTCCCAAGAGACCCAGTACTTC
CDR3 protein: CASSPKRGPSQETQYF

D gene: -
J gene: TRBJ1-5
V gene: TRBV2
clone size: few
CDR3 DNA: TGTGCCAGCAGGACCCGTCCTGGACTCAATCAGCCCCAGCATTTT
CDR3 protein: CASRTRPGLNQPQHF

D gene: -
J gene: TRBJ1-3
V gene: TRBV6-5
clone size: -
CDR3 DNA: TGTGCCAGCAGTCCCGGGGTGGGCGGAAACACCATATATTTT
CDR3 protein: CASSPGVGGNTIYF

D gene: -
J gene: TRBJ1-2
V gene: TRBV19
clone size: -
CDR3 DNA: TGTGCCAGTAGCCCCATCCAGGAGGTCTATGGCTACACCTTC
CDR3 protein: CASSPIQEVYGYTF

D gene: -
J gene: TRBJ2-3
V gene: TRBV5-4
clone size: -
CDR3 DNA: TGTGCCAGCAGCGGGGGCTACCTATCGACAGATACGCAGTATTTT
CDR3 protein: CASSGGYLSTDTQYF

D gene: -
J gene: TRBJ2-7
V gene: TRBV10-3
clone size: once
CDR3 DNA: TGTGCCATCAGTGAGCGAGGTCGAGCCTACGAGCAGTACTTC
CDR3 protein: CAISERGRAYEQYF

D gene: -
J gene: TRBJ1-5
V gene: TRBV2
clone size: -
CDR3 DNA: TGTGCCAGCAGTGGAAGCCTTGGAACACCACGGGTTTCACGATATAGCAATCAGCCCCAGCATTTT
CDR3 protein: CASSGSLGTPRVSRYSNQPQHF

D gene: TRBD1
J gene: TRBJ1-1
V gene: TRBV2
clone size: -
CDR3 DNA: TGTGCCACCAGGGCACAGAGGGGGCACACTGAAGCTTTCTTT
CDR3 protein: CATRAQRGHTEAFF

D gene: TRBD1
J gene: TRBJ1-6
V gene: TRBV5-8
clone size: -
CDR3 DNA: TGTGCCAGCAGCAACCGGGACAGCTCCTATAATTCACCCCTCCACTTT
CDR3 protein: CASSNRDSSYNSPLHF

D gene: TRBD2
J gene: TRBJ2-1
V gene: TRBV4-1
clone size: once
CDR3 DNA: TGCGCCAGCAGCCAAGCCCCTAGCGGGGGAAGAGACAATGAGCAGTTCTTC
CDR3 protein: CASSQAPSGGRDNEQFF

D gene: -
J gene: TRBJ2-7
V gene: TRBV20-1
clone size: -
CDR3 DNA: TGCAGTGCTAGGCGGGGGCAGCAGTACTTC
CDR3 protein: CSARRGQQYF

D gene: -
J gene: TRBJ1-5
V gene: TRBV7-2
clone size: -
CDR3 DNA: TGTGCCAGCAGCGTAGTCTGGCCGAGCAATCAGCCCCAGCATTTT
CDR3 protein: CASSVVWPSNQPQHF

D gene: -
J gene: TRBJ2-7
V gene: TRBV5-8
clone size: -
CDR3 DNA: TGTGCCAGCAGCTTCCAGGGCGGCGGTTCCTACGAGCAGTACTTC
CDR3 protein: CASSFQGGGSYEQYF

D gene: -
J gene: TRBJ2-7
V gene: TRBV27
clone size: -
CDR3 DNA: TGTGCCAGCAGTTTGGCCGTCGGAGGGTACGAGCAGTACTTC
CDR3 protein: CASSLAVGGYEQYF

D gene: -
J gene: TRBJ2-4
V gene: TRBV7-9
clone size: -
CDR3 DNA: TGTGCCAGCAGCTTAGGACCCAGTGGGCACATTCAGTACTTC
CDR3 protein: CASSLGPSGHIQYF

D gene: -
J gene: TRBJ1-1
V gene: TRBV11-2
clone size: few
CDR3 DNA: TGTGCCAGCAGCACCCATCCGAGGAATGAAGCTTTCTTT
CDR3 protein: CASSTHPRNEAFF

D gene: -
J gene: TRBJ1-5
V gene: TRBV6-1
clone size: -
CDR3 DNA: TGTGCCAGCAGTGAAGAGGGGGTTCAGCCCCAGCATTTT
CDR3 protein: CASSEEGVQPQHF

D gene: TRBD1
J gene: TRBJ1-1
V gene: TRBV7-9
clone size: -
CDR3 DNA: TGTGCCAGCAGCCAGAACAGGGGGGGGAACACTGAAGCTTTCTTT
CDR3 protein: CASSQNRGGNTEAFF

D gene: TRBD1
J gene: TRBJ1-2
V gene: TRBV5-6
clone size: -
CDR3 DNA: TGTGCCAGCAGACGTCTCCAGGACAGGGGATACTATGGCTACACCTTC
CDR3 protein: CASRRLQDRGYYGYTF

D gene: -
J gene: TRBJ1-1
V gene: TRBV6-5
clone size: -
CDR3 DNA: TGTGCCAGCAGTTACGGTGGAGGCCAAGAAGCTTTCTTT
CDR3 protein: CASSYGGGQEAFF

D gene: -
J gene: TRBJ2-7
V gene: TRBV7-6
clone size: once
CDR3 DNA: TGTGCCAGCAGCCTACGTCAAGGGGGGGCTTCCTCCTACGAGCAGTACTTC
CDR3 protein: CASSLRQGGASSYEQYF

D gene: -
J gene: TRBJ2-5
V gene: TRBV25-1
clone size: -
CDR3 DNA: TGTGCCAGCAGTGAGGGGGCGGGCCGGCAAGAGACCCAGTACTTC
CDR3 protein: CASSEGAGRQETQYF

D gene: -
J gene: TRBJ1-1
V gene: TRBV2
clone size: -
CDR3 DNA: TGTGCCAGAAAAGACAGACTCCTTCCCTTGGACACTGAAGCTTTCTTT
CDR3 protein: CARKDRLLPLDTEAFF

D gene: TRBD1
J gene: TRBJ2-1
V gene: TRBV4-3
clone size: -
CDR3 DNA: TGCGCCAGCAGCCGCGAAGGACAGGGTTACAATGAGCAGTTCTTC
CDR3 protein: CASSREGQGYNEQFF

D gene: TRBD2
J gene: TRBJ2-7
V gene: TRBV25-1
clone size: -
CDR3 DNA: TGTGCCAGCAGCCTGGGGGAGGGCTCCTACGAGCAGTACTTC
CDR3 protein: CASSLGEGSYEQYF

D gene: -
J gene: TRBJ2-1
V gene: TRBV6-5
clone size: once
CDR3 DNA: TGTGCCAGCAGTTACTCGAACTACCACTACAATGAGCAGTTCTTC
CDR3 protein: CASSYSNYHYNEQFF

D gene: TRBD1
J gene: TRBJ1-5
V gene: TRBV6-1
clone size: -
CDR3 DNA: TGTGCCAGCGGTACAGGGGGCAATCAGCCCCAGCATTTT
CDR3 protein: CASGTGGNQPQHF

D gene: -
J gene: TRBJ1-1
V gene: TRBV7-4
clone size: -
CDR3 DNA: TGTGCCAGCAGCTTTGTGGAGGGCGAGGGACGGAACACTGAAGCTTTCTTT
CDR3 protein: CASSFVEGEGRNTEAFF

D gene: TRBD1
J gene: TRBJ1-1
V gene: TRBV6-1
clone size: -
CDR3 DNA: TGTGCCAGCACAAACCGGGACAGGGCGGACACTGAAGCTTTCTTT
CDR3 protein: CASTNRDRADTEAFF

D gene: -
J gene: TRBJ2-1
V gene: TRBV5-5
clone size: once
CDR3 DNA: TGTGCCAGCAGCTTGGAGGGGTATGAGCAGTTCTTC
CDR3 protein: CASSLEGYEQFF

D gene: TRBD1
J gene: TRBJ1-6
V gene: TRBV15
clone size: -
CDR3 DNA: TGTGCCACCAGCAGAGATATATCCAGGGACAGGCCGTTTCTCGAGAATTCACCCCTCCACTTT
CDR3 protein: CATSRDISRDRPFLENSPLHF

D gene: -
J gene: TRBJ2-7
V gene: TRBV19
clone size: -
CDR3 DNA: TGTGCCAGTAGTCTGGGGCCGATCTCCTACGAGCAGTACTTC
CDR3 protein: CASSLGPISYEQYF

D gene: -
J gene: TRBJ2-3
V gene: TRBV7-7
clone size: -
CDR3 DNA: TGTGCTAGCAGCCCACGGACTGAGGATACGCAGTATTTT
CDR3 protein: CASSPRTEDTQYF

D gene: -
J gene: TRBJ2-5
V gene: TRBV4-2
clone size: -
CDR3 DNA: TGTGCCAGCAGCCAAGAACGCGGGACAGTACAAGAGACCCAGTACTTC
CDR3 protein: CASSQERGTVQETQYF